This T cell receptor beta chain appears in the sequencing data of a study of T-cell reconstitution after alpha-beta-depleted transplantation in children. The TCRbeta library incorporated unique molecular identifiers. Each CDR3 protein gets one entry after TCRdb re-called the PCR reads with MiXCR. The data hold 330,000 or so distinct CDR3 sequences, with under 13% observed a single time. The length of the CDR3 is 16 residues. CDR1 SGHTA and CDR2 FQGNSA come from the germline V gene. Losses at the gene ends were 3 bases for V and 6 bases for J; bases not matched to a gene: 10. Sequenced here: PBMCs from the stem cell graft donor, sampled from the stem cell graft. The clonotype originates from a human donor who donated a stem cell graft to a child with acute lymphoblastic leukemia. This chain links TRBV7-2 with TRBJ2-3, with 9 nucleotides matching TRBD2. The CDR3 nucleotides are TGTGCCAGCAGCTTTAACGGTGGCGGGAGGGGGGATACGCAGTATTTT. Its protein product is CASSFNGGGRGDTQYF. The full variable domain, in which reference TRBV7-2 and TRBJ2-3 provide the parts outside the CDR3, is GAGVSQSPSNKVTEKGKDVELRCDPISGHTALYWYRQSLGQGLEFLIYFQGNSAPDKSGLPSDRFSAERTGGSVSTLTIQRTQQEDSAVYLCASSFNGGGRGDTQYFGPGTRLTVL.